One sample yielded the 2 T cell receptor beta chains listed below, sequenced in a study of CD8 T cells in Susac syndrome. It was with random hexamers that about 0.45 to 1 ug RNA was reverse transcribed. MiXCR was run by TCRdb on the immunoSEQ multiplex PCR reads, yielding one entry per CDR3 protein. Of roughly 100,000 distinct CDR3 sequences listed, about 95% are singletons. The sequencing input was CD8+ T cells from PBMCs. Source of these receptors: a human donor with Susac syndrome.

A few counts support this clonotype. J is TRBJ1-4 and V is TRBV9; unclear D gene. The CDR3 totals 14 residues. The ends were cut back, 2 bases at V and 0 bases at J, with 5 bases in the middle. Germline V CDR1 and CDR2: SGDLS, YYNGEE. Written as DNA, the CDR3 is TGTGCCAGCAGCGTGGGCCCAACTAATGAAAAACTGTTTTTT. The encoded protein is CASSVGPTNEKLFF.

The chain couples TRBV12-3 or TRBV12-4 to TRBJ1-1; weak D call: TRBD1 (5 bases). The CDR3 contains 14 residues. V dropped 6 bases and J dropped 3 bases, with 14 bases sitting between them. CDR3 bases: TGTGCCAGCAGCACCACAGGTACCCACACTGAAGCTTTCTTT. Its protein product is CASSTTGTHTEAFF.